These T cell receptor beta chains were read from a single sample in a study of CD8 T cells in ankylosing spondylitis. TCRdb redid the calling of the 5' RACE reads with MiXCR, one entry per CDR3 protein. The sample includes 300,000 to 350,000 distinct CDR3 sequences, roughly 14% of them seen just once. Sequencing used blood, either unsorted or a sorted T cell fraction (not recorded which). The receptor source for this set is a male donor with ankylosing spondylitis or in good health (not recorded which). Each CDR3 is given with its conserved first and last residue. D genes are given only for firm matches. Size values are once, few and many counts, or a class for expanded clones, and some rows have none.

d_call j_call clone_size v_call cdr3_nt cdr3_aa
NA TRBJ2-7 NA TRBV30 TGTGCCTGGGGACGGAGCTCCTACGAGCAGTACTTC CAWGRSSYEQYF
NA TRBJ2-1 NA TRBV20-1 TGCAGTGCAAATACGGCCAGCTCGGAGTTCTTC CSANTASSEFF
NA TRBJ1-1 NA TRBV20-1 TGCAGTGCCCCGACAGGCGAGAACACTGAAGCTTTCTTT CSAPTGENTEAFF
TRBD2 TRBJ2-7 few TRBV20-1 TGCAGTGCTTTCAGACTAGCGGGATCCGAGCAGTACTTC CSAFRLAGSEQYF
NA TRBJ2-7 few TRBV29-1 TGCAGCGTTGAGCTGCAGGGTTTATACGAGCAGTACTTC CSVELQGLYEQYF
TRBD1 TRBJ1-2 NA TRBV29-1 TGCAGCGCTACAACCGGGACAGGGGGCATAAACACCTTC CSATTGTGGINTF
NA TRBJ2-1 NA TRBV20-1 TGCAGTGCTAGATACAGCGGCGGGAAAGGCGGGTCTTTCTTC CSARYSGGKGGSFF
NA TRBJ2-3 NA TRBV4-1 TGCGCCAGCAGCCAAGGTCGGGTTTTGCCAGATACGCAGTATTTT CASSQGRVLPDTQYF
TRBD1 TRBJ1-2 few TRBV20-1 TGCAGTGCCAGTACAGGGGGCTTTAACTATGGCTACACCTTC CSASTGGFNYGYTF
TRBD2 TRBJ2-4 NA TRBV6-5 TGTGCCAGCAGTTACAGCGGGACGGGAACAAACATTCAGTACTTC CASSYSGTGTNIQYF
TRBD1 TRBJ2-7 few TRBV20-1 TGCAGTGCTCCAAGGACAGGGGGTTCCTACGAGCAGTACTTC CSAPRTGGSYEQYF
NA TRBJ1-1 few TRBV3-1 TGTGCCAGCAGCCCCTCCCCCTCGGACAGCCCCACTGAAGCTTTCTTT CASSPSPSDSPTEAFF
NA TRBJ1-5 NA TRBV20-1 TGCAGTGCTATTACAGGGCCCACTAATCAGCCCCAGCATTTT CSAITGPTNQPQHF
NA TRBJ2-3 few TRBV30 TGTGCCTGGAGAACCTCCACAGATACGCAGTATTTT CAWRTSTDTQYF
TRBD2 TRBJ2-3 few TRBV18 TGTGCCAGCTCACCCGGACTAGCGGGAGCGGAGGATACGCAGTATTTT CASSPGLAGAEDTQYF
NA TRBJ2-3 NA TRBV13 TGTGCCAGCAGTCGACCGAAAGATACGCAGTATTTT CASSRPKDTQYF
NA TRBJ1-4 many TRBV7-2 TGTGCCAGCAGCTCAAACCGGGGGGGGGAAAAACTGTTTTTT CASSSNRGGEKLFF
NA TRBJ2-7 few TRBV5-1 TGCGCCAGCAGCCCTTCCAGGGGTTCCGAGCAGTACTTC CASSPSRGSEQYF
NA TRBJ2-3 many TRBV5-1 TGCGCCAGCAGCTTAGAGAGGGGGACAGATACGCAGTATTTT CASSLERGTDTQYF
NA TRBJ2-2 few TRBV5-6 TGTGCCAGCAGCTTAAGGGGGGGATCCGGGGAGCTGTTTTTT CASSLRGGSGELFF
NA TRBJ1-1 few TRBV29-1 TGCAGCGCTATCGGCCCATTGGGGGTGAACACTGAAGCTTTCTTT CSAIGPLGVNTEAFF
NA TRBJ2-5 NA TRBV7-9 TGTGCCAGCAGAACCACAGGGCATGAGACCCAGTACTTC CASRTTGHETQYF
TRBD2 TRBJ2-4 NA TRBV7-9 TGTGCCAGCAGCGTATGGGAGGGTTCCAAAAACATTCAGTACTTC CASSVWEGSKNIQYF
NA TRBJ2-7 few TRBV13 TGTGCCAGCAGCAACGTAGGACGACTCTACGAGCAGTACTTC CASSNVGRLYEQYF
NA TRBJ2-3 NA TRBV12-3/TRBV12-4 TGTGCCAGCAGTTTAGACAGGCTCAACACAGATACGCAGTATTTT CASSLDRLNTDTQYF
TRBD1 TRBJ2-2 few TRBV5-1 TGCGCCAGCAAGCTTACCCAGGGGGCCGGGGAGCTGTTTTTT CASKLTQGAGELFF
TRBD1 TRBJ1-5 many TRBV18 TGTGCCAGCTCACCAGGACAGGTCAATCAGCCCCAGCATTTT CASSPGQVNQPQHF
TRBD2 TRBJ2-7 NA TRBV5-6 TGTGCCAGCAGCTACGGACTAGCGGACTACGAGCAGTACTTC CASSYGLADYEQYF